Detailed here is one TCR beta chain. Antigen: not known. The data were taken from a study of cytomegalovirus exposure and HLA in healthy donors. Notes on the study in general: Through in vitro validation, a few CMV-associated chains were shown to be specific for CMV antigens.

The CDR3 totals 14 residues. Germline assignment: CDR1 LNHDA and CDR2 SQIVND (reference sequence). V dropped 4 bases and J dropped 3; count of bases not matched to a gene: 3. Vbeta (60) and Jbeta (13) primers were used in the PCR. Clones were sequenced by immunoSEQ multiplex PCR, and TCRdb holds only the in-frame ones, with some missing. The sample records around 240,000 clones, roughly 82% being singletons. V and J are TRBV19 and TRBJ1-1; TRBD1 aligns across 9 bases. Sequenced: PBMCs. This receptor was taken from a woman between 40 and 55 years old in good health and CMV-seropositive. The CDR3 protein is CASSTGQGYTEAFF. The CDR3 nucleotides are TGTGCCAGTAGTACCGGACAGGGGTACACTGAAGCTTTCTTT.